This T cell receptor beta chain emerged from a study of early T cells in non-severe SARS-CoV-2 infection. Whole-study findings and limits: Anti-spike CD8 specificities were favored by VDJdb matching, whose results missed private and CD4 specificities.

CDR3 length: 11 amino acids. J gave up 10 bases and V 5 bases, and 6 bases lay outside the gene matches. From germline, CDR1 is DFQATT and CDR2 SNEGSKA (reference sequence). Details on this clonotype: Its specificity is unknown.

The library protocol tagged individual cDNA molecules with unique molecular identifiers. A single record per CDR3 protein comes from TCRdb applying MiXCR to the 5' RACE reads. The sample has fewer than 90,000 distinct CDR3 sequences, 14% to 15% seen once. This chain uses TRBV20-1 with TRBJ2-3; 7 positions match TRBD1. This receptor was taken from an adult who was a healthcare worker with PCR-confirmed SARS-CoV-2 infection or an uninfected control (not recorded which). Sample: whole blood. The CDR3 sequence is CSAHDRAAQYF. The CDR3 DNA follows: TGCAGTGCTCACGACAGGGCCGCGCAGTATTTT.